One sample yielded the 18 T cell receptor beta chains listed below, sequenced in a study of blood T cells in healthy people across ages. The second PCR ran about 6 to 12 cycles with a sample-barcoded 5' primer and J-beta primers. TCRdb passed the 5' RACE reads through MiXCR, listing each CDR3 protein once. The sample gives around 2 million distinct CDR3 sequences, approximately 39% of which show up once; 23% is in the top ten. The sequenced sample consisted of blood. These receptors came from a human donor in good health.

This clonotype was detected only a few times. The CDR3 nucleotides read TGTGCTAGTCCATCTGACAGGGCTAGTTCACCCCTCCACTTT. Translation gives CASPSDRASSPLHF. V usage is TRBV12-5 and J usage is TRBJ1-6; TRBD1 matches 7 bases. J was trimmed by 9 bases and V by 8 bases; bases with no gene match: 10. CDR1 LGHNT and CDR2 FRNRAP come from the germline V gene. This CDR3 is 14 amino acids long. The complete variable domain, with remaining parts taken from reference TRBV12-5 and TRBJ1-6, reads DARVTQTPRHKVTEMGQEVTMRCQPILGHNTVFWYRQTMMQGLELLAYFRNRAPLDDSGMPKDRFSAEMPDATLATLKIQPSEPRDSAVYFCASPSDRASSPLHFGNGTRLTVT.

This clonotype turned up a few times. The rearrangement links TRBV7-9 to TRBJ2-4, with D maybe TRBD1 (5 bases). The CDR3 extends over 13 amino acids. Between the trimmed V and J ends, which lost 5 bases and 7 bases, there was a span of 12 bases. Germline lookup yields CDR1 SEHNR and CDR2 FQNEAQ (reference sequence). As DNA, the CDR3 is TGTGCCAGCAGCCCGAGACAGCCCAACATTCAGTACTTC. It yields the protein CASSPRQPNIQYF.

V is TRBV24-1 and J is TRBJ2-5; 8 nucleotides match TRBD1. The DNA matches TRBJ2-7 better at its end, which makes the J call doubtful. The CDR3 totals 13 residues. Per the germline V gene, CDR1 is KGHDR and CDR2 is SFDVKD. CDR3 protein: CATSDGTGYEQYF. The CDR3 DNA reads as TGTGCCACCAGTGATGGGACAGGCTACGAGCAGTACTTC.

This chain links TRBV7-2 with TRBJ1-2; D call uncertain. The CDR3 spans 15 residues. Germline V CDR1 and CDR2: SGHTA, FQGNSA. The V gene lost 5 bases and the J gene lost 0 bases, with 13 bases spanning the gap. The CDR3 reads CASSTATRSNYGYTF. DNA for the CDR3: TGTGCCAGCAGCACCGCGACGAGATCTAACTATGGCTACACCTTC.

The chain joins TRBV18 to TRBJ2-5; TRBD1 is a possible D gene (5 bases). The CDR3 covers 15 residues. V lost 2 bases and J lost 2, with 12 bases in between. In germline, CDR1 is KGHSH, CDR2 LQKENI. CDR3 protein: CASSPVRGTQETQYF. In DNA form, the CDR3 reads TGTGCCAGCTCACCAGTAAGGGGAACTCAAGAGACCCAGTACTTC.

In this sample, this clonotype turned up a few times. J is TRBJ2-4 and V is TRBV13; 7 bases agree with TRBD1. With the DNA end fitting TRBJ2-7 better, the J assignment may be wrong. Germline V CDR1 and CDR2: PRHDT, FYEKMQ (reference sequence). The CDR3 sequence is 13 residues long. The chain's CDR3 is CASEAQGINEQYF. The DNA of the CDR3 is TGTGCCAGCGAAGCACAGGGGATCAACGAGCAGTACTTC.

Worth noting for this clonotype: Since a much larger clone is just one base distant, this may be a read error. CDR3: CASRVSGNQYEQYF. The CDR3 DNA sequence: TGTGCCAGCAGGGTCTCCGGGAACCAATACGAGCAGTACTTC. This rearrangement joins TRBV28 to TRBJ2-4; TRBD2 is a possible D gene (5 bases). The end of the DNA fits TRBJ2-7 better, so the J call may be wrong. The germline V gene encodes CDR1 MDHEN and CDR2 SYDVKM. The CDR3 is 14 residues long.

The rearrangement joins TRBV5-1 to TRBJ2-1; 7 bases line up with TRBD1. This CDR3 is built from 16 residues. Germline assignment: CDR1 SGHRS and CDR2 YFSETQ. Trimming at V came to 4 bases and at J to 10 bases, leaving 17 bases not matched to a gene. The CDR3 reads CASSLAPGTVPYEQFF. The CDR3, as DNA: TGCGCCAGCAGCCTTGCCCCAGGGACAGTTCCCTACGAGCAGTTCTTC.

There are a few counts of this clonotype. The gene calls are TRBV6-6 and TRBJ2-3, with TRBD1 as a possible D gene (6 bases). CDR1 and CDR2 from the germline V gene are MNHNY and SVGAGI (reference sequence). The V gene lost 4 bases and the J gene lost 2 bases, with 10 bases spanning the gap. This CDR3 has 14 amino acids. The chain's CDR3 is CASSSTGNTDTQYF. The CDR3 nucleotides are TGTGCCAGCAGTTCGACAGGAAACACAGATACGCAGTATTTT.

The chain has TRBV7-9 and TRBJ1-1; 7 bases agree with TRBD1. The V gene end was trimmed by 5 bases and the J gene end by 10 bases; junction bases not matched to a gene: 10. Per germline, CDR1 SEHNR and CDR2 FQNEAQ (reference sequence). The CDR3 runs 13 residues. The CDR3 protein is CASSGERGRSAFF. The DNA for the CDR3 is TGTGCCAGCAGCGGTGAAAGGGGGCGATCAGCTTTCTTT.

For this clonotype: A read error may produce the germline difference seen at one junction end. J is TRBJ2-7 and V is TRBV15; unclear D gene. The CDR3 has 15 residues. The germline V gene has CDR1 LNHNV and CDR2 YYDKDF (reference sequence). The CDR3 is CATSRDLGSAYEQYF. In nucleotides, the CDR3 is TGCGCCACCAGCAGAGATTTGGGCAGCGCCTACGAGCAGTACTTC.

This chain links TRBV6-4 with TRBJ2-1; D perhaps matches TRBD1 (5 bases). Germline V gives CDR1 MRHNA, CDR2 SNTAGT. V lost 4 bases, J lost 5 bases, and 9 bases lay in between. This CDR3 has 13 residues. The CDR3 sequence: CASSAEGDNEQFF. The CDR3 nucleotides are TGTGCCAGCAGTGCGGAAGGGGACAATGAGCAGTTCTTC.

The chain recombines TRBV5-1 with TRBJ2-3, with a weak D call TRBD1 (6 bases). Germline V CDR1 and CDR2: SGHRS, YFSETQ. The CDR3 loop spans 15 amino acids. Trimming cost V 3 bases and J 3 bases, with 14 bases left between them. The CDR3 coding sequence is TGCGCCAGCAGCTGGCATGGAAGGGGGACAGATACGCAGTATTTT. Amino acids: CASSWHGRGTDTQYF.

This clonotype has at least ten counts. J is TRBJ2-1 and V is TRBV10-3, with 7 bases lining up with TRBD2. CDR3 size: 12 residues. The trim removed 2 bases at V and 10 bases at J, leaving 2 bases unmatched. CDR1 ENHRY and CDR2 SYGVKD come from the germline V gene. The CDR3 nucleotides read TGTGCCATCAGTGAGAATAGCGGGGAGCAGTTCTTC. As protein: CAISENSGEQFF.

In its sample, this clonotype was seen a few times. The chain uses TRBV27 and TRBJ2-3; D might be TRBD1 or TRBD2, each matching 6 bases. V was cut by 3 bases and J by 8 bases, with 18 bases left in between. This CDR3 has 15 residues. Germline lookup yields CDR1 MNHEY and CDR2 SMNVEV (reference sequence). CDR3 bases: TGTGCCAGCAGTTTCTGGGGGGCCGGAATACCTACGCAGTATTTT. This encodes CASSFWGAGIPTQYF.

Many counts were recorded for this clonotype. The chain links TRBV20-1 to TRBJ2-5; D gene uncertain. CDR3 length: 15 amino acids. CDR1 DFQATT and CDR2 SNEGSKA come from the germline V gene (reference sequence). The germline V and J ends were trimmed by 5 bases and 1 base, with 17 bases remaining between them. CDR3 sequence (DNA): TGCAGTGCTTCGCGCTGGCTTACAGCCCAAGAGACCCAGTACTTC. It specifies CSASRWLTAQETQYF.

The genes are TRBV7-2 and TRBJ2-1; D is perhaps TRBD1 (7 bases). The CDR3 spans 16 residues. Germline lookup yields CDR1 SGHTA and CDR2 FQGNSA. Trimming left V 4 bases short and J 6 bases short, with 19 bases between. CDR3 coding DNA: TGTGCCAGCAGCTGGACGTCCGCTCAGGGGGGCAATGAGCAGTTCTTC. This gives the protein CASSWTSAQGGNEQFF.

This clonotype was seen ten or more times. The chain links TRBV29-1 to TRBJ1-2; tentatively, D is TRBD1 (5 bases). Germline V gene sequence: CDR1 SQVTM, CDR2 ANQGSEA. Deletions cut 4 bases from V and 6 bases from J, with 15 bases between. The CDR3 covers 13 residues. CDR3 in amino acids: CSVAPGLPDGYTF. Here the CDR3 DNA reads TGCAGCGTTGCCCCGGGACTTCCAGATGGCTACACCTTC.